These T cell receptor beta chains were read from a single sample in a study of shared T cell receptors in the human thymus. Assay: immunoSEQ multiplex PCR; the TCRdb copy retains only in-frame clones and omits some. The sample has hundreds of thousands of clones; approximately 80% are singletons. This sample also belongs to another study, concerning human thymus T cells.

The sequencing input was thymocytes. These receptors all stem from a boy younger than two with a congenital heart defect. CDR3s include the opening cysteine and the closing phenylalanine or tryptophan. The D gene is left open where the match is weak. Clone size is shown for a subset of rows, as once, few, many or a class of expanded clone.

D gene: TRBD2; V gene: TRBV9; clone size: .; J gene: TRBJ2-1; CDR3 protein: CASSVAGGPSDNEQFF; CDR3 DNA: TGTGCCAGCAGCGTAGCGGGAGGGCCCTCTGACAATGAGCAGTTCTTC
D gene: TRBD1; V gene: TRBV28; clone size: .; J gene: TRBJ1-2; CDR3 protein: CASSGQGYGYTF; CDR3 DNA: TGTGCCAGCAGTGGACAGGGGTATGGCTACACCTTC
D gene: TRBD2; V gene: TRBV6-4; clone size: once; J gene: TRBJ2-3; CDR3 protein: CASSDSRDSGSSTDTQYF; CDR3 DNA: TGTGCCAGCAGTGACTCGAGGGATAGCGGGAGTAGCACAGATACGCAGTATTTT
D gene: .; V gene: TRBV15; clone size: .; J gene: TRBJ2-7; CDR3 protein: CATSRDGEPRWDEQYF; CDR3 DNA: TGTGCCACCAGCAGAGATGGGGAGCCTCGCTGGGACGAGCAGTACTTC
D gene: TRBD1; V gene: TRBV7-9; clone size: few; J gene: TRBJ1-1; CDR3 protein: CASSLALKGQGAHTEAFF; CDR3 DNA: TGTGCCAGCAGCTTAGCCTTAAAGGGACAGGGGGCTCACACTGAAGCTTTCTTT
D gene: .; V gene: TRBV6-6; clone size: .; J gene: TRBJ1-5; CDR3 protein: CASSYERGKQPQHF; CDR3 DNA: TGTGCCAGCAGTTACGAAAGGGGAAAACAGCCCCAGCATTTT
D gene: TRBD2; V gene: TRBV23-1; clone size: once; J gene: TRBJ2-3; CDR3 protein: CASSQSSSGRRTDTQYF; CDR3 DNA: TGCGCCAGCAGTCAATCTTCTAGCGGGAGACGCACAGATACGCAGTATTTT
D gene: .; V gene: TRBV5-1; clone size: .; J gene: TRBJ1-2; CDR3 protein: CASCRFRKGRHDGYTF; CDR3 DNA: TGCGCCAGCTGCCGCTTTAGGAAGGGGCGTCACGATGGCTACACCTTC
D gene: .; V gene: TRBV19; clone size: few; J gene: TRBJ2-2; CDR3 protein: CASSNPGFGGELFF; CDR3 DNA: TGTGCCAGTAGTAACCCCGGGTTTGGCGGGGAGCTGTTTTTT
D gene: TRBD2; V gene: TRBV2; clone size: .; J gene: TRBJ2-7; CDR3 protein: CASSAVAAGGYF; CDR3 DNA: TGTGCCAGCAGTGCGGTCGCGGCGGGAGGGTACTTC
D gene: TRBD1; V gene: TRBV4-3; clone size: .; J gene: TRBJ1-1; CDR3 protein: CASSQDREGQRKTEAFF; CDR3 DNA: TGCGCCAGCAGCCAAGATCGGGAGGGACAGAGGAAAACTGAAGCTTTCTTT
D gene: TRBD1; V gene: TRBV7-8; clone size: .; J gene: TRBJ2-7; CDR3 protein: CASSLWRGDRTYEQYF; CDR3 DNA: TGTGCCAGCAGCTTATGGCGAGGGGACAGGACCTACGAGCAGTACTTC
D gene: TRBD2; V gene: TRBV27; clone size: .; J gene: TRBJ2-7; CDR3 protein: CASSPRGGVGYEQYF; CDR3 DNA: TGTGCCAGCAGTCCTCGGGGAGGGGTGGGATACGAGCAGTACTTC
D gene: .; V gene: TRBV19; clone size: .; J gene: TRBJ1-4; CDR3 protein: CASSRAGSGEKLFF; CDR3 DNA: TGTGCCAGTAGTAGGGCAGGTTCTGGTGAAAAACTGTTTTTT
D gene: .; V gene: TRBV30; clone size: few; J gene: TRBJ1-1; CDR3 protein: CAWSEDIGGYTEAFF; CDR3 DNA: TGTGCCTGGAGTGAGGACATCGGAGGGTACACTGAAGCTTTCTTT
D gene: .; V gene: TRBV30; clone size: .; J gene: TRBJ2-4; CDR3 protein: CAWTSGAKNIQYF; CDR3 DNA: TGTGCCTGGACCTCGGGAGCCAAAAACATTCAGTACTTC
D gene: TRBD1; V gene: TRBV6-5; clone size: .; J gene: TRBJ2-1; CDR3 protein: CASITKGTGEGEQFF; CDR3 DNA: TGTGCCAGCATCACAAAGGGGACAGGGGAGGGTGAGCAGTTCTTC
D gene: TRBD1; V gene: TRBV6-5; clone size: .; J gene: TRBJ2-7; CDR3 protein: CASGTRGQGAYEQYF; CDR3 DNA: TGTGCCAGCGGAACCCGGGGACAGGGTGCCTACGAGCAGTACTTC
D gene: TRBD1; V gene: TRBV7-9; clone size: .; J gene: TRBJ1-2; CDR3 protein: CASSTPGTGGFYGYTF; CDR3 DNA: TGTGCCAGCAGCACTCCCGGGACAGGGGGGTTCTATGGCTACACCTTC
D gene: .; V gene: TRBV29-1; clone size: .; J gene: TRBJ2-4; CDR3 protein: CSVEVRTGYRRELTKNIQYF; CDR3 DNA: TGCAGCGTTGAAGTTCGAACAGGGTATCGGCGGGAGCTTACCAAAAACATTCAGTACTTC
D gene: TRBD1; V gene: TRBV7-6; clone size: .; J gene: TRBJ2-7; CDR3 protein: CASSRGQGGLAYEQYF; CDR3 DNA: TGTGCCAGCAGCCGGGGACAGGGGGGCCTAGCCTACGAGCAGTACTTC
D gene: TRBD2; V gene: TRBV11-3; clone size: .; J gene: TRBJ2-7; CDR3 protein: CASSFVRLAGEQYF; CDR3 DNA: TGTGCCAGCAGCTTTGTCCGGCTAGCGGGCGAGCAGTACTTC
D gene: TRBD2; V gene: TRBV15; clone size: .; J gene: TRBJ2-1; CDR3 protein: CATSRVGPSGSNEQFF; CDR3 DNA: TGTGCCACCAGCAGAGTCGGGCCTAGCGGGAGCAATGAGCAGTTCTTC
D gene: TRBD1; V gene: TRBV12-5; clone size: few; J gene: TRBJ2-1; CDR3 protein: CASGPDRESRNEQFF; CDR3 DNA: TGTGCTAGTGGTCCGGACAGGGAGAGCAGGAATGAGCAGTTCTTC
D gene: TRBD1; V gene: TRBV29-1; clone size: .; J gene: TRBJ2-1; CDR3 protein: CSVWMGQGSNEQFF; CDR3 DNA: TGCAGCGTTTGGATGGGACAGGGGTCCAATGAGCAGTTCTTC
D gene: TRBD2; V gene: TRBV5-1; clone size: .; J gene: TRBJ2-1; CDR3 protein: CASSPGGGGGSYNEQFF; CDR3 DNA: TGCGCCAGCAGCCCCGGCGGCGGGGGAGGATCCTACAATGAGCAGTTCTTC
D gene: .; V gene: TRBV5-6; clone size: .; J gene: TRBJ2-5; CDR3 protein: CASSLVQEEETQYF; CDR3 DNA: TGTGCCAGCAGCCTTGTACAGGAAGAAGAGACCCAGTACTTC
D gene: .; V gene: TRBV4-3; clone size: .; J gene: TRBJ2-7; CDR3 protein: CASSRRLLGAGEQYF; CDR3 DNA: TGCGCCAGCAGCCGTCGTTTGTTGGGAGCGGGCGAGCAGTACTTC
D gene: TRBD1; V gene: TRBV27; clone size: .; J gene: TRBJ2-7; CDR3 protein: CASSDRGRREQYF; CDR3 DNA: TGTGCCAGCAGTGACAGGGGGCGACGGGAGCAGTACTTC
D gene: .; V gene: TRBV15; clone size: .; J gene: TRBJ1-3; CDR3 protein: CATSRRSPGTIYF; CDR3 DNA: TGTGCCACCAGCAGACGGTCCCCGGGCACCATATATTTT
D gene: TRBD1; V gene: TRBV2; clone size: once; J gene: TRBJ2-1; CDR3 protein: CASQFSGQNNEQFF; CDR3 DNA: TGTGCCTCCCAATTTTCGGGACAGAACAATGAGCAGTTCTTC
D gene: TRBD2; V gene: TRBV4-2; clone size: .; J gene: TRBJ2-3; CDR3 protein: CASSPTSGRTDTQYF; CDR3 DNA: TGTGCCAGCAGCCCAACTAGCGGGAGGACAGATACGCAGTATTTT
D gene: .; V gene: TRBV6-1; clone size: .; J gene: TRBJ1-1; CDR3 protein: CASSPVNTEAFF; CDR3 DNA: TGTGCCAGCAGCCCGGTGAACACTGAAGCTTTCTTT
D gene: .; V gene: TRBV14; clone size: .; J gene: TRBJ1-2; CDR3 protein: CASSQIPGSDGYTF; CDR3 DNA: TGTGCCAGCAGCCAGATACCAGGATCCGATGGCTACACCTTC
D gene: .; V gene: TRBV12-5; clone size: .; J gene: TRBJ2-7; CDR3 protein: CASGFTTTASPGTGEQYF; CDR3 DNA: TGTGCTAGTGGTTTTACGACCACGGCATCCCCAGGGACTGGCGAGCAGTACTTC
D gene: TRBD2; V gene: TRBV4-3; clone size: .; J gene: TRBJ2-2; CDR3 protein: CASNQGTREGTGELFF; CDR3 DNA: TGCGCCAGCAACCAGGGGACTAGGGAGGGAACCGGGGAGCTGTTTTTT
D gene: .; V gene: TRBV27; clone size: .; J gene: TRBJ2-7; CDR3 protein: CASSSRGLAAYEQYF; CDR3 DNA: TGTGCCAGCAGCTCCCGGGGGCTAGCGGCCTACGAGCAGTACTTC
D gene: TRBD1; V gene: TRBV6-4; clone size: .; J gene: TRBJ1-5; CDR3 protein: CASSGGTGGNNQPQHF; CDR3 DNA: TGTGCCAGCAGTGGCGGGACAGGGGGCAACAATCAGCCCCAGCATTTT
D gene: TRBD2; V gene: TRBV15; clone size: .; J gene: TRBJ2-3; CDR3 protein: CATGGRVKTDTQYF; CDR3 DNA: TGTGCCACCGGTGGGAGGGTGAAGACAGATACGCAGTATTTT
D gene: TRBD1; V gene: TRBV5-4; clone size: .; J gene: TRBJ1-5; CDR3 protein: CASSRDRVERESNQPQHF; CDR3 DNA: TGTGCCAGCAGCAGGGACAGGGTGGAGAGAGAGAGCAATCAGCCCCAGCATTTT
D gene: .; V gene: TRBV28; clone size: once; J gene: TRBJ1-5; CDR3 protein: CASSLWDRNQPQHF; CDR3 DNA: TGTGCCAGCAGTTTATGGGACAGAAATCAGCCCCAGCATTTT
D gene: .; V gene: TRBV11-2; clone size: .; J gene: TRBJ2-1; CDR3 protein: CASSSPLTRGERSFF; CDR3 DNA: TGTGCCAGCAGCTCACCGCTGACTAGGGGCGAGCGCTCGTTCTTC
D gene: .; V gene: TRBV7-2; clone size: .; J gene: TRBJ1-1; CDR3 protein: CASSLDRSPGEGVNTEAFF; CDR3 DNA: TGTGCCAGCAGCTTAGATAGGAGCCCCGGGGAGGGGGTGAACACTGAAGCTTTCTTT
D gene: .; V gene: TRBV13; clone size: .; J gene: TRBJ2-7; CDR3 protein: CASSLGRARTPFCKQYF; CDR3 DNA: TGTGCCAGCAGCTTAGGGCGCGCAAGGACACCCTTTTGCAAGCAGTACTTC